Listed below are T cell receptor beta chains from one sample, sequenced in a study of cytomegalovirus exposure and HLA in healthy donors. The protocol was immunoSEQ multiplex PCR, while the TCRdb copy is restricted to in-frame clones and leaves out a portion. The data hold about 150,000 clones, with approximately 94% observed a single time. The sample consisted of PBMCs. These receptors were collected from a man aged 18 to 29 in good health and CMV-seropositive. Both conserved end residues are part of each CDR3. Each record gives: D gene, V gene, J gene, CDR3 DNA, CDR3 protein. D genes are given only for firm matches.

NA	TRBV29-1	TRBJ2-2	TGCAGTTTTGCGGGGACTTGGACCGGGGAGCTGTTTTTT	CSFAGTWTGELFF
TRBD2	TRBV25-1	TRBJ2-7	TGTGCCAGCAGTGACTCTAGCGGGAGTCGATACGAGCAGTACTTC	CASSDSSGSRYEQYF
TRBD1	TRBV18	TRBJ2-2	TGTGCCAGCTCACTGGGACAGGGATCGAACACCGGGGAGCTGTTTTTT	CASSLGQGSNTGELFF
TRBD1	TRBV5-6	TRBJ1-1	TGTGCCAGCAGCCTGGGACAGGTGGGGAACACTGAAGCTTTCTTT	CASSLGQVGNTEAFF
NA	TRBV6-6	TRBJ2-7	TGTGCCAGCAGAAACCCCGGGACTCCACCGCTTGTGCAGTACTTC	CASRNPGTPPLVQYF
TRBD1	TRBV27	TRBJ2-7	TGTGCCAGCAGTTTAGGGACAGGTCTTTCCTACGAGCAGTACTTC	CASSLGTGLSYEQYF
TRBD1	TRBV11-3	TRBJ2-3	TGTGCCAGCAGCTTAGGACAGGGGGATACGCAGTATTTT	CASSLGQGDTQYF
NA	TRBV9	TRBJ2-2	TGTGCCAGCAGCGTATCAGGGGGGCTTACCGGGGAGCTGTTTTTT	CASSVSGGLTGELFF
TRBD2	TRBV18	TRBJ2-7	TGTGCCAGCTCACCCCCCAGCGGGGCGGGTAACGAGCAGTACTTC	CASSPPSGAGNEQYF
TRBD2	TRBV7-3	TRBJ2-7	TGTGCCAGCAGCTTAAAGGGCGGGGGCTCCTACGAGCAGTACTTC	CASSLKGGGSYEQYF